The rows below give T cell receptor beta chains drawn from one sample of a study of T cell repertoires in cytomegalovirus infection. TCRdb reanalysed the reads using MiXCR and keeps one entry per CDR3 protein. Here the sample spans roughly 500,000 distinct CDR3 sequences, 11% being singletons. Specimen: PBMCs. The source is a human donor in good health (CMV status not recorded). Some clones in this sample may be carry-over from other donors' samples. The CDR3 runs from the conserved cysteine through the conserved F or W. The D gene is left open where the match is weak. The size of a clone is reported for some rows only, either as once, few or many, or as a class for expanded clones.

NA,TRBD1,13,TRBJ1-1,TRBV29-1,CSVEEGDRAEAFF,TGCAGCGTTGAAGAGGGGGACAGGGCTGAAGCTTTCTTT
few,NA,13,TRBJ1-2,TRBV20-1,CSARRAGADGYTF,TGCAGTGCTAGAAGAGCAGGGGCGGATGGCTACACCTTC
NA,NA,12,TRBJ2-7,TRBV18,CASSPLRAEQYF,TGTGCCAGCTCCCCTCTTCGGGCCGAGCAGTACTTC
NA,TRBD1,14,TRBJ1-2,TRBV20-1,CSARRSGGSYGYTF,TGCAGTGCTAGAAGGTCAGGGGGCTCCTATGGCTACACCTTC
few,NA,15,TRBJ1-5,TRBV30,CAWSAPRTANQPQHF,TGTGCCTGGAGTGCCCCGAGGACGGCCAATCAGCCCCAGCATTTT
NA,NA,12,TRBJ1-2,TRBV19,CASMVGLNGYTF,TGTGCCAGTATGGTGGGACTAAATGGCTACACCTTC
many,NA,15,TRBJ2-6,TRBV12-3/TRBV12-4,CASSQSGAGANVLTF,TGTGCCAGCAGCCAATCGGGGGCTGGGGCCAACGTCCTGACTTTC
many,TRBD1,15,TRBJ2-1,TRBV7-4,CASSLGGQGKHEQFF,TGTGCCAGCAGCTTAGGTGGACAGGGGAAGCATGAGCAGTTCTTC
many,NA,14,TRBJ1-5,TRBV25-1,CASSGGRRNQPQHF,TGTGCCAGCAGTGGAGGGCGGCGGAATCAGCCCCAGCATTTT
NA,TRBD2,15,TRBJ2-3,TRBV12-3/TRBV12-4,CASSPPAGDSDTQYF,TGTGCCAGCAGTCCCCCAGCGGGAGACTCAGATACGCAGTATTTT
many,NA,13,TRBJ2-5,TRBV10-3,CAISRTEQETQYF,TGTGCCATCAGTCGGACGGAACAAGAGACCCAGTACTTC
many,TRBD2,15,TRBJ2-7,TRBV20-1,CSAREPGLAGGEQYF,TGCAGTGCTAGAGAACCGGGACTAGCGGGAGGCGAGCAGTACTTC
many,NA,13,TRBJ1-1,TRBV12-5,CASMGGSVTEAFF,TGTGCTAGTATGGGAGGTTCGGTCACTGAAGCTTTCTTT
many,NA,14,TRBJ1-1,TRBV19,CASSIARENTEAFF,TGTGCCAGTAGTATTGCTCGGGAGAACACTGAAGCTTTCTTT
NA,NA,11,TRBJ1-2,TRBV12-3/TRBV12-4,CATQGTHGYTF,TGTGCCACCCAGGGAACTCATGGCTACACCTTC
few,NA,17,TRBJ1-4,TRBV4-2,CASSQDTSTGRAEKLFF,TGTGCCAGCAGCCAAGACACCTCAACAGGGAGGGCCGAAAAACTGTTTTTT
many,NA,14,TRBJ1-5,TRBV27,CPPQSSASNQPQHF,TGTCCTCCCCAATCCTCGGCGAGCAATCAGCCCCAGCATTTT
many,NA,18,TRBJ2-1,TRBV28,CASSSPSPSLGGYNEQFF,TGTGCCAGCAGCTCGCCGAGTCCTAGCTTGGGGGGCTACAATGAGCAGTTCTTC
many,NA,13,TRBJ2-1,TRBV7-2,CASSSGPGNEQFF,TGTGCCAGCAGCTCGGGCCCCGGGAATGAGCAGTTCTTC
once,TRBD2,15,TRBJ2-1,TRBV5-4,CASSLRLADGNEQFF,TGTGCCAGCAGCCTCCGACTAGCGGACGGGAATGAGCAGTTCTTC
many,NA,12,TRBJ2-3,TRBV7-8,CASSSTSPSQYF,TGTGCCAGCAGCTCCACATCCCCATCGCAGTATTTT